One sample yielded the 5 T cell receptor beta chains listed below, sequenced in a study of blood T cell repertoires in COVID-19 (TCRdb year 2020). The method behind the library was the immunoSEQ multiplex PCR assay. The source is immuneACCESS, and TCRdb retained only in-frame sequences with V and J called. Part of the clones is not carried over; for the studies checked, unresolved V genes explain less than half of this, and the remainder is unexplained. In all, the sample holds fewer than 30,000 clones, and 85% of those were seen once. The ten largest clonotypes hold about 25% of the sample. Sequencing was performed on peripheral blood. Receptor source: a human donor in a cohort sampled during active COVID-19.

The chain uses TRBV13 and TRBJ2-4; no firm D call. Trimming stripped 4 bases from V and 1 base from J, with 5 bases between. Germline lookup yields CDR1 PRHDT and CDR2 FYEKMQ (reference sequence). There are 13 residues in the CDR3. The CDR3 nucleotides are TGTGCCAGCAGCTCCCGTGCCAAAAACATTCAGTACTTC. Protein sequence: CASSSRAKNIQYF. Full variable domain (remainder filled in from reference TRBV13 and TRBJ2-4): AAGVIQSPRHLIKEKRETATLKCYPIPRHDTVYWYQQGPGQDPQFLISFYEKMQSDKGSIPDRFSAQQFSDYHSELNMSSLELGDSALYFCASSSRAKNIQYFGAGTRLSVL.

J is TRBJ1-4 and V is TRBV29-1; D gene uncertain. The V end was cut by 8 bases, the J end by 3 bases, with 10 bases between. The CDR3 spans 12 residues. CDR1 SQVTM and CDR2 ANQGSEA come from the germline V gene. The DNA for the CDR3 is TGCAGCTGCGGTTGGGCTAATGAAAAACTGTTTTTT. Translated, it gives CSCGWANEKLFF.

This rearrangement joins TRBV11-2 to TRBJ1-4; 12 nucleotides agree with TRBD1. With V trimmed by 5 bases and J by 8 bases, 6 bases remained unmatched. The germline gives CDR1 SGHAT, CDR2 FQNNGV. This CDR3 contains 15 residues. CDR3 in DNA: TGTGCCAGCAGCCCCGGGACAGGGGGCTGGGAAAAACTGTTTTTT. Its protein is CASSPGTGGWEKLFF.

The chain links TRBV6-6 to TRBJ1-1; no definite D call. The germline V and J ends were trimmed by 4 bases and 5 bases, with 17 bases remaining between them. Germline assignment: CDR1 MNHNY and CDR2 SVGAGI (reference sequence). The CDR3 runs 15 residues. CDR3: CASSSTWERETEAFF. The CDR3 DNA sequence: TGTGCCAGCAGTTCAACATGGGAGCGAGAGACTGAAGCTTTCTTT.

The chain joins TRBV6-7 to TRBJ1-2; D gene ambiguous. TRBV6-7 is reported as an ORF; its role is uncertain. CDR3 length: 14 amino acids. The V gene lost 6 bases and the J gene lost 8 bases, with 19 bases spanning the gap. The CDR3, as DNA: TGTGCCAGCAGCCCTCGCGGGGAGCCCGACGGCTACACCTTC. It encodes CASSPRGEPDGYTF.